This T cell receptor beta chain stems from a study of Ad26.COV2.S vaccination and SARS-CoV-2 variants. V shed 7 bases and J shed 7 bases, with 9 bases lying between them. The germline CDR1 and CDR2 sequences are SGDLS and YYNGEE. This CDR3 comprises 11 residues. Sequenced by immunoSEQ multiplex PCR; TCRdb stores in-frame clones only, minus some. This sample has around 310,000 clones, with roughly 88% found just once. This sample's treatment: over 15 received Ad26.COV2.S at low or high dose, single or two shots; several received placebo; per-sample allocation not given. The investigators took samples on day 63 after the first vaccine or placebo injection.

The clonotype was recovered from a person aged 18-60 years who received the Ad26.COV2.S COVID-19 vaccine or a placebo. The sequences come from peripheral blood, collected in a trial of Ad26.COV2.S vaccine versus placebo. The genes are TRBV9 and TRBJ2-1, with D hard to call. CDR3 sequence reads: CASGVGNEQFF. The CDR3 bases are TGTGCCAGCGGTGTTGGAAATGAGCAGTTCTTC. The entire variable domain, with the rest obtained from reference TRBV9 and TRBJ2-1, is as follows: DSGVTQTPKHLITATGQRVTLRCSPRSGDLSVYWYQQSLDQGLQFLIQYYNGEERAKGNILERFSAQQFPDLHSELNLSSLELGDSALYFCASGVGNEQFFGPGTRLTVL.